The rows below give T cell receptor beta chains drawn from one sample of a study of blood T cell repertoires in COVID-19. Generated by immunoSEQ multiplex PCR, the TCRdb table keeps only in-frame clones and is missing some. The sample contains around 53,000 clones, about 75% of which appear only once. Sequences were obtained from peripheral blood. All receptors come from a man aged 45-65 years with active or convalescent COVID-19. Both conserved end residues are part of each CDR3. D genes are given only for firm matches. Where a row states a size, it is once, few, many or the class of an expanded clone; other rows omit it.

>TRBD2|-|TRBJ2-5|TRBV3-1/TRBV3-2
CASSQGSSGRETQYF
TGTGCCAGCAGCCAAGGGTCTAGCGGGAGGGAGACCCAGTACTTC
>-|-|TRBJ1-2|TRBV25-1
CASSAIANYGYTF
TGTGCCAGCAGTGCGATAGCTAACTATGGCTACACCTTC
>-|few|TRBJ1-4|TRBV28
CASSPARDNEKLFF
TGTGCCAGCAGTCCCGCCCGGGATAATGAAAAACTGTTTTTT
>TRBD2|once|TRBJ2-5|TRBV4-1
CASRTSGQETQYF
TGCGCCAGCAGAACTAGCGGCCAAGAGACCCAGTACTTC
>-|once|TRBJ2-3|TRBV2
CASSMTGGTDTQYF
TGTGCCAGCAGTATGACGGGAGGCACAGATACGCAGTATTTT
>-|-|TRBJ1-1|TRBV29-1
CSAATTNTEAFF
TGCAGCGCCGCGACAACGAACACTGAAGCTTTCTTT
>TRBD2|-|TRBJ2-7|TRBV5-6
CASGTSGVSYEQYF
TGTGCCAGCGGTACTAGCGGGGTCTCCTACGAGCAGTACTTC
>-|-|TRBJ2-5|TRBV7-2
CATAVKTSLAQYF
TGTGCCACGGCGGTGAAGACTAGTTTGGCCCAGTACTTC
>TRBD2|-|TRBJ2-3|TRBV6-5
CASSSGSLPDTQYF
TGTGCCAGCAGTAGCGGGAGTCTCCCAGATACGCAGTATTTT
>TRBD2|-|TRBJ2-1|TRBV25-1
CASSRGLAGINEQFF
TGTGCCAGCAGTCGCGGACTAGCGGGGATCAATGAGCAGTTCTTC
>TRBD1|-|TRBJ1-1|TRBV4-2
CASSQDLGQEGTEAFF
TGTGCCAGCAGCCAGGACCTTGGACAGGAGGGCACTGAAGCTTTCTTT
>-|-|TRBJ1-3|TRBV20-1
CSASSGMSGNTIYF
TGCAGTGCTAGTTCAGGGATGTCTGGAAACACCATATATTTT
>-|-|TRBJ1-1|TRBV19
CASSMMGHREAFF
TGTGCCAGTAGTATGATGGGCCACCGTGAAGCTTTCTTT
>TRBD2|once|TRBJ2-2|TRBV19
CASTLAGVVNTGELFF
TGTGCCAGTACACTAGCGGGAGTGGTGAACACCGGGGAGCTGTTTTTT
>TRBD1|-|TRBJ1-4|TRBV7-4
CASSLSRTGEYTGEKLFF
TGTGCCAGCAGCTTAAGTAGGACAGGGGAGTATACGGGTGAAAAACTGTTTTTT
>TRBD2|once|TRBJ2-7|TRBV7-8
CASRTSGDPRREQYF
TGTGCCAGCAGGACTAGCGGGGACCCCCGGAGGGAGCAGTACTTC
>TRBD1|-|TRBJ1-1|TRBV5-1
CASTGQGEIFF
TGCGCCAGCACTGGACAGGGGGAGATCTTCTTT
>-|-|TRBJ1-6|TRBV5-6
CASSPGIPVSPLHF
TGTGCCAGCAGTCCCGGGATCCCGGTTTCACCCCTCCACTTT
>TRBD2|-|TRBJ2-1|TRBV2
CASTSFFGTNNEQFF
TGTGCCAGCACTAGTTTTTTCGGGACTAATAATGAGCAGTTCTTC
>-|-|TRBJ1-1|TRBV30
CAWRTESEAFF
TGTGCCTGGAGAACGGAGTCAGAAGCTTTCTTT
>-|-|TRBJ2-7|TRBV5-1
CASSLWGSRGGEQYF
TGCGCCAGCAGCTTGTGGGGCTCCCGAGGCGGCGAGCAGTACTTC
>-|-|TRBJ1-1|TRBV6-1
CASNEQGFTEAFF
TGTGCCAGCAATGAACAGGGATTCACTGAAGCTTTCTTT
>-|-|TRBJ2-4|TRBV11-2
CASSLQGISNIQYF
TGTGCCAGCAGCCTACAGGGAATAAGTAACATTCAGTACTTC
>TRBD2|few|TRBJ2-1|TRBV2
CASRGTSSLSYNEQFF
TGTGCCAGCAGGGGGACTAGTTCCCTCTCCTACAATGAGCAGTTCTTC
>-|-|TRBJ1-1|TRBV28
CASSPPQAEAFF
TGTGCCAGCAGTCCCCCCCAAGCAGAAGCTTTCTTT
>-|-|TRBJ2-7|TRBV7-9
CASSYGLLGSSYGQYF
TGTGCCAGCAGCTACGGCCTACTAGGAAGTTCCTACGGGCAGTACTTC
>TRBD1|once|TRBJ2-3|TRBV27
CARMGTGEDTQYF
TGTGCCCGTATGGGGACAGGGGAGGATACGCAGTATTTT
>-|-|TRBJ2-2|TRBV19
CASSTGGTYTGELFF
TGTGCCAGTAGTACAGGGGGGACTTACACCGGGGAGCTGTTTTTT
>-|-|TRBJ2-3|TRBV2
CASQVQFSADTQYF
TGTGCCAGCCAGGTACAGTTTAGCGCAGATACGCAGTATTTT
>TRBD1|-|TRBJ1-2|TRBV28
CASSSGTGIAYGYTF
TGTGCCAGCAGTTCGGGGACAGGGATAGCCTATGGCTACACCTTC
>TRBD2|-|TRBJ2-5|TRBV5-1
CASSLVSGGRETQYF
TGCGCCAGCAGCTTGGTTAGCGGGGGGCGAGAGACCCAGTACTTC
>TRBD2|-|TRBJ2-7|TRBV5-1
CASSEGLAGVHEQYF
TGCGCCAGCAGCGAGGGACTAGCGGGAGTCCACGAGCAGTACTTC
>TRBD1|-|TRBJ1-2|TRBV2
CASRQGAGYGYTF
TGTGCCAGCAGACAGGGGGCAGGGTATGGCTACACCTTC
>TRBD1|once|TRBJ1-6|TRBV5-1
CASSFTGGNSPLHF
TGCGCCAGCAGCTTCACAGGGGGGAATTCACCCCTCCACTTT
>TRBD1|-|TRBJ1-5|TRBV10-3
CAISGGGSGQPQHF
TGTGCCATCTCAGGGGGCGGTTCGGGTCAGCCCCAGCATTTT
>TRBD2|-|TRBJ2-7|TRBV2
CASSFRSGTERTEQYF
TGTGCCAGCAGTTTTCGGAGCGGGACGGAGAGGACCGAGCAGTACTTC
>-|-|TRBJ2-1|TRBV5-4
CASRRVNEQFF
TGTGCCAGCAGGCGTGTCAATGAGCAGTTCTTC
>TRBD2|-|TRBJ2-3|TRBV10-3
CAIRNSGGAGTDTQYF
TGTGCCATCAGAAATAGCGGGGGGGCGGGCACAGATACGCAGTATTTT
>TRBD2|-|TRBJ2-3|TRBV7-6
CASSLGGGGDTQYF
TGTGCCAGCAGCTTAGGCGGGGGTGGAGATACGCAGTATTTT
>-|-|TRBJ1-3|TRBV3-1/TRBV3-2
CASSQISGNTIYF
TGTGCCAGCAGCCAAATATCCGGAAACACCATATATTTT
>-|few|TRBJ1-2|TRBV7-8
CASSLSFSLYGYTF
TGTGCCAGCAGCTTATCTTTCAGTCTCTATGGCTACACCTTC
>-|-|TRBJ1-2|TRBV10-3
CAITREPDYGYTF
TGTGCCATCACTCGGGAACCGGACTATGGCTACACCTTC
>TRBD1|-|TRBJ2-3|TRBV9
CASSELGTVDTQYF
TGTGCCAGCAGCGAACTGGGGACAGTCGATACGCAGTATTTT
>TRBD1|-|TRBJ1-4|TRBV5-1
CASSNPGQGGYEKLFF
TGCGCCAGCAGCAACCCGGGACAGGGGGGATATGAAAAACTGTTTTTT
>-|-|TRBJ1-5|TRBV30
CAWSVPREDSNQPQHF
TGTGCCTGGAGTGTACCCAGGGAGGATAGCAATCAGCCCCAGCATTTT
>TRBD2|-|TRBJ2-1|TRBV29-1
CSVAGTSGVYSSYNEQFF
TGCAGCGTTGCAGGGACTAGCGGGGTATATAGCTCCTACAATGAGCAGTTCTTC
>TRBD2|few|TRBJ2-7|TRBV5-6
CASSPGTSGKTFLREQYF
TGTGCCAGCAGCCCAGGGACTAGCGGGAAGACTTTCCTACGGGAGCAGTACTTC
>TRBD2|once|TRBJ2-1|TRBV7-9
CASSLGGGYNEQFF
TGTGCCAGCAGCTTAGGGGGGGGATACAATGAGCAGTTCTTC
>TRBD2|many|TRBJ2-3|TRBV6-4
CASSDSRGGTDTQYF
TGTGCCAGCAGTGACTCGCGGGGGGGCACAGATACGCAGTATTTT
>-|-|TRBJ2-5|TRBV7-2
CASSPVSGETQYF
TGTGCCAGCAGCCCAGTCTCGGGGGAGACCCAGTACTTC